This T cell receptor (beta chain) was identified during a study of blood T cell repertoires in COVID-19. Losses at the gene ends were 1 base for V and 1 base for J; bases not matched to a gene: 10. Germline V lookup: CDR1 SGHAT, CDR2 FQNNGV. The CDR3 runs to 18 residues. Original handling: For nucleated cells, counts were estimated from reference gene primer amplification. Clones were sequenced by immunoSEQ multiplex PCR, and TCRdb holds only the in-frame ones, with some missing. V and J calls and clone size are as listed in that table; D and trimming were resolved from the DNA. The sample carries about 150,000 clones, 80% to 90% recorded once.

Sequencing was done on a sample of peripheral blood. The chain uses TRBV11-2 and TRBJ2-3; 8 bases fit TRBD1. This clonotype was sampled from a woman between 45 and 60 years old with acute or convalescent COVID-19. CDR3 sequence reads: CASSLANGTGVRTDTQYF. CDR3 coding DNA: TGTGCCAGCAGCTTAGCGAACGGGACAGGAGTCCGCACAGATACGCAGTATTTT.